This record looks at one T cell receptor beta chain sequence and its context. Measured with immunoSEQ multiplex PCR; TCRdb has only the in-frame clones, and not every one. The sample shows about 74,000 clones, 90% of them seen only once. This entry belongs to a study of blood T cell repertoires in COVID-19. The J segment lost 3 bases and the V segment lost 4 bases, leaving 8 bases of the junction unmatched. The CDR3 spans 15 residues. The germline CDR1 and CDR2 sequences are LNHDA and SQIVND (reference sequence). Input material: peripheral blood. The TCR sequence derives from a man aged 50 to 59 with acute or convalescent COVID-19. V usage is TRBV19 and J usage is TRBJ1-1, with TRBD1 matching over 7 bases. CDR3 DNA sequence: TGTGCCAGTAGTACCATGAACAGGGGAGACACTGAAGCTTTCTTT. Translation: CASSTMNRGDTEAFF.